This TCR beta chain was recorded in a study of blood T cell repertoires in COVID-19. About the study: Specimens from acute and convalescent COVID-19 originated in the United States, Italy and Spain.

V lost 6 bases to trimming and J lost 10 bases, with 18 bases between them. The CDR3 sequence is 14 residues long. Germline loops: CDR1 MDHEN, CDR2 SYDVKM. In the authors' methods: Estimates of nucleated cell counts were drawn from the amplification of reference gene primers. The table came from immunoSEQ multiplex PCR; TCRdb's copy has only in-frame clones and leaves some out. That table is the source of V, J and clone size, and D and trimming were worked out from the DNA. This table holds about 520,000 clones, approximately 85% found once. The rearrangement links TRBV28 to TRBJ1-4; D remains ambiguous. The sample consisted of peripheral blood. The origin of this receptor is a human donor in a cohort sampled during active COVID-19. CDR3 nucleotide sequence: TGTGCCAGCAGGATTACTAGTGAGCGGGGAAAACTGTTTTTT. This translates into CASRITSERGKLFF.